This TCR beta chain was captured in a study of T cell responses to AZD1222 COVID-19 vaccine. With respect to this clone: Antigen unknown.

General study results and limits: Seropositivity was recorded at baseline in only a handful of AZD1222 recipients. Females made up more of the donors, who were largely white British, and clonal diversity may have come out too low. After two AZD1222 doses, spike-specific TCR breadth and depth rose versus day 0.

The protocol was immunoSEQ multiplex PCR, while the TCRdb copy is restricted to in-frame clones and leaves out a portion. The data contain about 150,000 clones, 94% of them singletons. The sequences come from peripheral blood, collected on day 0 of AZD1222 vaccination. The TCR originated in an adult in good health.

The DNA of the CDR3 is TGTGCCAGCAGACCCGTAGGTGGCAACTATGGCTACACCTTC. As protein: CASRPVGGNYGYTF. V usage is TRBV27 and J usage is TRBJ1-2; no definite D call. The CDR3 is 14 amino acids. Germline V gene lookup returns CDR1 MNHEY and CDR2 SMNVEV (reference sequence). The ends were cut back, 6 bases at V and 2 bases at J, with 13 bases in the middle.